This record covers a single T cell receptor (beta chain). Its antigen is still unknown. A read error may account for a junction end that differs from germline. The sample is drawn from a study of T cell repertoires in cytomegalovirus infection. Study at large: It can be stated that public TCR beta signatures indicated CMV infection as well as a matching HLA type.

Study-wide points: Across the ex vivo response, the dominant clonotypes were HLA-C-restricted CMV-specific TCR beta clonotypes.

TCRdb ran MiXCR on the reads and lists one entry per CDR3 protein. The table includes 800,000 to 950,000 distinct CDR3 sequences, about 31% detected once. This TCR was recovered from a human donor in good health (CMV status not recorded). Some clones in this sample may be carry-over from other donors' samples. Specimen: cultured CD8+ T cells from PBMCs, collected from culture after CMV antigen stimulation.

For the CDR3, the DNA is TGTACCAGCAGTGGTAGGCAGGGGGAAGAGAACACTGAAGCTTTCTTT. Translated: CTSSGRQGEENTEAFF. The chain employs TRBV2 and TRBJ1-1, with 7 bases lining up with TRBD1. This CDR3 is built from 16 residues. Germline lookup yields CDR1 SNHLY and CDR2 FYNNEI.